The next 15 T cell receptor beta chains were all read from a single sample in a study of beta chain features in type 1 diabetes. General study findings and limits: There was a moderate but significant shortening of TCRB CDR3s in all four CD4+ subsets of Type 1 diabetes patients.

The sequenced template was cDNA made from the entire isolated RNA. Repertoires were generated with immunoSEQ multiplex PCR, while TCRdb's copy carries only in-frame clones and drops some. The data contain about 170,000 clones, 7.8% of them seen just once; the ten biggest clones take up roughly 0.97%. Their antigen targets remain unknown. The sample was central memory CD4+ T cells from blood. Receptors originate from a woman aged 35 to 49 with type 1 diabetes.

This clone has a handful of counts. The chain links TRBV6-5 to TRBJ1-1, with D perhaps TRBD1 (5 bases). The ends were cut back, 2 bases at V and 5 bases at J, with 15 bases in the middle. The CDR3 totals 15 residues. From germline, CDR1 is MNHEY and CDR2 SVGAGI. DNA for the CDR3: TGTGCCAGCAGTTACGGGGACGGGAGGGATACTGAAGCTTTCTTT. Encoded protein: CASSYGDGRDTEAFF.

This clone was counted only a few times. The chain employs TRBV5-1 and TRBJ1-6; possible D gene TRBD1, 6 bases. The CDR3 sequence is 13 residues long. V was trimmed by 4 bases and J by 10 bases, leaving 12 bases between them. Germline CDR1 and CDR2: SGHRS and YFSETQ. For the CDR3, the DNA is TGCGCCAGCAGCGATGAGGGGGTATCACCCCTCCACTTT. Translation: CASSDEGVSPLHF.

This clone is deemed medium-sized (0.01 to 0.1%). This chain's CDR3 is CASSQDTSLGGQPQHF. Written as DNA, the CDR3 is TGCGCCAGCAGCCAAGATACAAGTCTTGGCGGCCAGCCCCAGCATTTT. The chain employs TRBV4-1 and TRBJ1-5; D is unresolved. The CDR3 covers 16 residues. Trimming removed 0 bases from V and 7 bases from J, with 16 bases in between. Germline V gene sequence: CDR1 MGHRA, CDR2 YSYEKL.

The chain combines TRBV4-2 with TRBJ2-1; 8 nucleotides line up with TRBD2. The CDR3 totals 15 residues. V dropped 0 bases and J dropped 2; count of bases not matched to a gene: 0. Germline V lookup: CDR1 LGHNA, CDR2 YNFKEQ. The CDR3 bases are TGTGCCAGCAGCCAAGAACTAGCGGCCTACAATGAGCAGTTCTTC. Protein sequence: CASSQELAAYNEQFF.

The V gene is TRBV7-9, the J gene TRBJ1-3; D gene uncertain. The CDR3 extends over 17 amino acids. Germline assignment: CDR1 SEHNR and CDR2 FQNEAQ (reference sequence). Deletions cut 1 base from V and 2 bases from J, with 15 bases between. CDR3 DNA: TGTGCCAGCAGCTTAGATACCACGGGAGAGCCTGGAAACACCATATATTTT. Its translation: CASSLDTTGEPGNTIYF.

This clone was counted between two and nine times. This chain connects TRBV5-6 to TRBJ2-5; 8 bases align to TRBD2. Unmatched junction bases numbered 5, after V lost 4 bases and J lost 3 bases. Germline loops: CDR1 SGHDT, CDR2 YYEEEE. The CDR3 totals 14 residues. The CDR3, as DNA: TGTGCCAGCAGCCTTAGCGGGATTGAAGAGACCCAGTACTTC. Protein: CASSLSGIEETQYF.

The chain is built from TRBV7-9 and TRBJ1-4, with no clear D. CDR1 and CDR2 from the germline V gene are SEHNR and FQNEAQ (reference sequence). The CDR3 extends over 14 amino acids. V lost 1 base and J lost 4, with 7 bases in between. CDR3 bases: TGTGCCAGCAGCTTAGGCGGGAGTAATGAAAAACTGTTTTTT. Protein product: CASSLGGSNEKLFF.

This clone was detected only a few times. The chain employs TRBV5-1 and TRBJ2-3; the match to TRBD2 covers 7 bases. In germline, CDR1 is SGHRS, CDR2 YFSETQ. Trimming removed 5 bases from V and 0 bases from J; junction bases left unmatched: 9. CDR3 length: 16 residues. This CDR3 reads CASRRSASGSTDTQYF. As DNA, the CDR3 is TGCGCCAGCAGAAGATCGGCTAGCGGTAGCACAGATACGCAGTATTTT.

This clone was detected a few times. The chain is built from TRBV11-1 and TRBJ1-4; D uncertain. Trimming shortened V by 2 bases and J by 4 bases, and 5 bases separated the two germline ends. The CDR3 totals 13 residues. The germline gives CDR1 SGHAT, CDR2 FQDESV (reference sequence). CDR3 bases: TGTGCCAGCAGCTTAAACGGTAATGAAAAACTGTTTTTT. This sequence encodes CASSLNGNEKLFF.

The chain uses TRBV28 and TRBJ2-3; maybe TRBD1 (6 bases). Trimming removed 4 bases at V and 0 bases at J, with 8 bases between. Germline V gene sequence: CDR1 MDHEN, CDR2 SYDVKM. The CDR3 has 14 amino acids. The CDR3 reads CASSSGTSTDTQYF. The CDR3 DNA is TGTGCCAGCAGTTCCGGGACAAGCACAGATACGCAGTATTTT.

The sample holds a few counts of this clone. This sequence joins TRBV5-5 and TRBJ2-5, with 7 bases matching TRBD1. The trim removed 4 bases at V and 10 bases at J, leaving 4 bases unmatched. The CDR3 is 11 residues long. The germline V gene encodes CDR1 SGHKS and CDR2 YYEKEE (reference sequence). The CDR3 region is CASSGGQNQYF. The CDR3 DNA reads as TGTGCCAGCAGCGGGGGACAGAACCAGTACTTC. The full variable domain, completed using reference TRBV5-5 and TRBJ2-5, is DAGVTQSPTHLIKTRGQQVTLRCSPISGHKSVSWYQQVLGQGPQFIFQYYEKEERGRGNFPDRFSARQFPNYSSELNVNALLLGDSALYLCASSGGQNQYFGPGTRLLVL.

V usage is TRBV9 and J usage is TRBJ2-1, with 12 bases lining up with TRBD2. CDR1 is SGDLS, CDR2 YYNGEE, per germline. The CDR3 spans 17 residues. Losses at the gene ends were 0 bases for V and 6 bases for J; bases not matched to a gene: 7. The CDR3 region is CASSVGLAGGISNEQFF. The CDR3 DNA sequence: TGTGCCAGCAGCGTAGGTCTAGCGGGAGGGATTAGCAATGAGCAGTTCTTC.

The chain has TRBV6-6 and TRBJ2-2; no clear D gene. In germline, CDR1 is MNHNY, CDR2 SVGAGI (reference sequence). The CDR3 sequence is 13 residues long. The germline V and J ends were trimmed by 4 bases and 1 base, with 4 bases remaining between them. This chain's CDR3 is CASSFRNTGELFF. CDR3 DNA: TGTGCCAGCAGTTTCCGGAACACCGGGGAGCTGTTTTTT.

This clone appeared a few times. V usage is TRBV28 and J usage is TRBJ2-5, with D perhaps TRBD2 (5 bases). Trimming left V 5 bases short and J 1 base short, with 8 bases between. Germline assignment: CDR1 MDHEN and CDR2 SYDVKM. The CDR3 is made up of 13 amino acids. DNA of the CDR3: TGTGCCAGCAGTGAGGGCCTCCAAGAGACCCAGTACTTC. Its translation: CASSEGLQETQYF.

V is TRBV15 and J is TRBJ2-2; a possible D gene is TRBD2 (6 bases). The CDR3 has 14 amino acids. CDR1 is LNHNV and CDR2 is YYDKDF in the germline V gene (reference sequence). Trimming removed 0 bases at V and 7 bases at J, with 9 bases between. The CDR3 nucleotides are TGTGCCACCAGCAGAGATCGGGGGTTCGGGGAGCTGTTTTTT. Amino acid sequence: CATSRDRGFGELFF.